Sequencing of this TCR beta chain was carried out in a study of T cells in Graves' hyperthyroidism and ophthalmopathy. A few counts support this clonotype. Hyperthyroidism had been newly diagnosed in patients aged 18 to 65, and its duration was under 2 months. From RNA transcripts, TCR beta CDR3 regions were amplified. TCR CDR3 underwent first-round RT-PCR with the HTBI primer set. TCRdb used MiXCR to reprocess the multiplex PCR reads, holding one entry per CDR3 protein. Of 650,000 to 700,000 distinct CDR3 sequences in the sample, about 18% were seen once. This TCR was recovered from a man aged 50 to 60 with Graves' hyperthyroidism. Sequencing used blood.

The CDR3: CASSTPKLADSYNEQFF. The DNA of the CDR3 is TGTGCCAGCAGTACTCCTAAACTAGCGGACTCCTACAATGAGCAGTTCTTC. The V gene is TRBV12-3 or TRBV12-4, the J gene TRBJ2-1, with 8 bases identical to TRBD2. The V segment lost 5 bases and the J segment 0 bases; nucleotides outside the gene matches: 9. The CDR3 runs to 17 residues.